Shown below are 5 T cell receptor beta chains from a single sample sequenced in a study of human T cells and chemical hapten exposure. Time point meaning: patch test 3, about 24 weeks after DPC sensitization. Stated treatment: therapeutic diphenylcyclopropenone sensitization with weekly scalp DPC. MiXCR, applied by TCRdb to the RACE reads, yields one record per CDR3 protein. This sample has tens of thousands of distinct CDR3 sequences; over 10% occur once, and the top ten carry roughly 5.9%. The sequencing here drew on whole blood, taken in connection with sensitization to the hapten diphenylcyclopropenone (DPC). The source is a woman aged 45-59 years with alopecia areata. Some clones in this sample may be carry-over from other donors' samples.

This clonotype came up many times. The V gene is TRBV20-1, the J gene TRBJ1-2; D uncertain. CDR3 length equals 14 residues. Looked up from germline, CDR1 is DFQATT and CDR2 is SNEGSKA (reference sequence). V dropped 0 bases and J dropped 5 bases, with 13 bases sitting between them. As DNA, the CDR3 is TGCAGTGCTAGAGATAGCAGCCTCAAGTATGGCTACACCTTC. Protein product: CSARDSSLKYGYTF.

The rearrangement uses TRBV6-1 and TRBJ1-1; no clear D. CDR1 and CDR2 (germline): MNHNS, SASEGT. Trimming removed 6 bases from V and 4 bases from J, with 18 bases in between. The CDR3 consists of 15 residues. The CDR3, as DNA: TGTGCCAGCAGCGCCCAAGGATCAGCGGCCACTGAAGCTTTCTTT. It codes for CASSAQGSAATEAFF.

This clonotype was recorded many times. The chain recombines TRBV7-7 with TRBJ1-1, with a weak D call TRBD1 (5 bases). V lost 7 bases and J lost 7, with 28 bases in between. CDR1 and CDR2 (germline): SSHAT, FNYEAQ (reference sequence). The CDR3 sequence is 17 residues long. The CDR3 is CASTEQPCGGHSHEAFF. In DNA, the CDR3 is TGTGCCAGCACCGAGCAGCCCTGTGGGGGTCACAGCCATGAAGCTTTCTTT.

This rearrangement joins TRBV7-8 to TRBJ2-1; D possibly matches TRBD1 or TRBD2 (6 bases each). Trimming stripped 7 bases from V and 0 bases from J, with 19 bases between. CDR1 SGHVS and CDR2 FQNEAQ come from the germline V gene. The CDR3 extends over 17 amino acids. The CDR3 spells CASIRGGLFSSYNEQFF. DNA of the CDR3: TGTGCCAGCATACGAGGGGGACTTTTTTCCTCCTACAATGAGCAGTTCTTC.

This clonotype showed up just a few times. This chain joins TRBV6-1 and TRBJ2-5, with D unclear. This CDR3 has 12 amino acids. Per the germline V gene, CDR1 is MNHNS and CDR2 is SASEGT. V gave up 4 bases and J gave up 4 bases, with 7 bases separating them. CDR3 amino acids: CASSAGGETQYF. The CDR3 DNA reads as TGTGCCAGCAGTGCGGGCGGAGAGACCCAGTACTTC.